At least ten counts were recorded for the clone carrying this T cell receptor (beta chain). This entry is derived from a study of Graves' ophthalmopathy and Graves' hyperthyroidism. The sequenced template was RNA, covering the TCR beta CDR3 region. An initial RT-PCR round employing HTBI primers preceded a second-round multiplex PCR. One entry per CDR3 protein results from TCRdb running MiXCR on the multiplex PCR reads. The sample holds roughly 1.1 million distinct CDR3 sequences, 35% to 40% seen once. Other autoimmune diseases, uncontrolled infections, pregnancy or lactation excluded patients from enrollment. Patients were diagnosed from clinical symptoms, serum thyroxine, TRAb, thyroid ultrasound and orbital computed tomography. The CDR3 contains 14 residues. Germline CDR1 is LNHNV and CDR2 is YYDKDF (reference sequence). Trimming cost V 3 bases and J 4 bases; bases outside gene matches: 5.

This clonotype was obtained from an adult man with Graves' hyperthyroidism. The chain is built from TRBV15 and TRBJ1-2; 7 bases are a match to TRBD1. Specimen: peripheral blood or thyroid tissue (not recorded which). CDR3 DNA sequence: TGTGCCACCAGCAGCCCGGGACAGTCCTATGGCTACACCTTC. It specifies CATSSPGQSYGYTF.